These 9 T cell receptor beta chains were sequenced from one sample in a study of beta chain features in type 1 diabetes. Every bit of the isolated RNA underwent reverse transcription, so sequencing read expressed TCRB transcripts. Clones were read by immunoSEQ multiplex PCR, and TCRdb kept only the in-frame ones, dropping some. The top ten hold 2% to 2.5% of the sample, which has 60,000 or so clones, 59% seen once. Sequencing input: Tregs from blood. These receptors all come from a young woman in good health.

The chain combines TRBV4-1 with TRBJ2-2, with TRBD1 matching over 7 bases. From germline, CDR1 is MGHRA and CDR2 YSYEKL. This CDR3 contains 17 residues. Losses at the gene ends were 1 base for V and 0 bases for J; bases not matched to a gene: 5. The CDR3 region is CASSQASGTANTGELFF. CDR3 bases: TGCGCCAGCAGCCAAGCCTCCGGGACAGCGAACACCGGGGAGCTGTTTTTT.

This clone was observed a few times. The rearrangement joins TRBV4-2 to TRBJ2-2; 7 bases fit TRBD1. The CDR3 covers 14 residues. With V trimmed by 5 bases and J by 4 bases, 4 bases remained unmatched. Germline CDR1 and CDR2: LGHNA and YNFKEQ. CDR3 region: CASSRGRVTGELFF. Written as DNA, the CDR3 is TGTGCCAGCAGCAGGGGGCGCGTCACCGGGGAGCTGTTTTTT.

The rearrangement links TRBV7-9 to TRBJ1-3; 7 bases align to TRBD1. J lost 3 bases, V lost 8 bases, and 7 bases had no gene match. CDR3 length equals 14 residues. Germline V gives CDR1 SEHNR, CDR2 FQNEAQ (reference sequence). The CDR3 loop reads CASALQGYGNTIYF. Written as DNA, the CDR3 is TGTGCCAGCGCGCTACAGGGGTATGGAAACACCATATATTTT.

This chain joins TRBV19 and TRBJ2-3; D is uncertain. V lost 4 bases, J lost 0 bases, and 14 bases lay in between. The CDR3 runs 16 residues. In germline, CDR1 is LNHDA, CDR2 SQIVND (reference sequence). As DNA, the CDR3 is TGTGCCAGTAGTAGGCGGCTCGGCCTTAGCACAGATACGCAGTATTTT. Translated: CASSRRLGLSTDTQYF.

The chain joins TRBV5-1 to TRBJ2-3; weak D call: TRBD1 (6 bases). Germline CDR1 and CDR2: SGHRS and YFSETQ. The CDR3 loop spans 15 amino acids. V dropped 7 bases and J dropped 0 bases, with 15 bases sitting between them. In nucleotides, the CDR3 is TGCGCCAGCCAGGGGTACGGTACTAGCACAGATACGCAGTATTTT. Translating it yields CASQGYGTSTDTQYF. Full variable domain (remainder filled in from reference TRBV5-1 and TRBJ2-3): KAGVTQTPRYLIKTRGQQVTLSCSPISGHRSVSWYQQTPGQGLQFLFEYFSETQRNKGNFPGRFSGRQFSNSRSEMNVSTLELGDSALYLCASQGYGTSTDTQYFGPGTRLTVL.

This chain uses TRBV7-2 with TRBJ2-1; 10 nucleotides align to TRBD2. The germline CDR1 and CDR2 sequences are SGHTA and FQGNSA. The CDR3 loop spans 15 amino acids. V dropped 5 bases and J dropped 4; count of bases not matched to a gene: 5. CDR3 amino acids: CASSPRTSGYNEQFF. The CDR3 nucleotides read TGTGCCAGCAGCCCGAGGACTAGCGGATACAATGAGCAGTTCTTC.

This clone has more than one count but fewer than ten. This rearrangement joins TRBV30 to TRBJ1-2, with D hard to call. V lost 2 bases to trimming and J lost 0 bases, with 10 bases between them. The CDR3 spans 14 residues. The germline CDR1 and CDR2 sequences are GTSNPN and SVGIG (reference sequence). The CDR3 DNA sequence: TGTGCCTGGAGTCGAAGGGAGCCTAACTATGGCTACACCTTC. Translation gives CAWSRREPNYGYTF.

The chain joins TRBV5-1 to TRBJ2-6; D is unclear. V was shortened by 0 bases and J by 0 bases, with 4 bases between the two germline ends. The CDR3 loop spans 15 amino acids. Per the germline V gene, CDR1 is SGHRS and CDR2 is YFSETQ. The CDR3 loop reads CASSLALSGANVLTF. CDR3 nucleotides: TGCGCCAGCAGCTTGGCCCTCTCTGGGGCCAACGTCCTGACTTTC.

The chain combines TRBV5-1 with TRBJ1-1; 7 positions match TRBD1. The CDR3 is made up of 13 amino acids. Germline CDR1 reads SGHRS; CDR2 reads YFSETQ. The V gene end was trimmed by 5 bases and the J gene end by 1 base; junction bases not matched to a gene: 2. CDR3 sequence: CASSNRGNTEAFF. CDR3 in DNA: TGCGCCAGCAGTAACAGGGGGAACACTGAAGCTTTCTTT.